This TCR beta chain was found in a study of a mutant IDH1 vaccine in newly diagnosed glioma. For the study at large: Patients came in for eight vaccinations, in weeks 1, 3, 5, 7, 11, 15, 19 and 23. The sex distribution of treated patients was approximately 62% male and roughly 38% female, with a mean age of roughly 40 years. Points from the study as a whole: Pseudoprogression seemed unrelated to changes in top peripheral T cell clonotypes. Over 85% of patients showed vaccine-induced immune responses across multiple MHC alleles.

A word on this clone: Antigen: not known.

This table comes from immunoSEQ multiplex PCR, and its TCRdb copy is limited to in-frame clones, with some not included. Here the sample spans 50,000 to 70,000 clones, less than 85% being singletons. Germline V gene lookup returns CDR1 SSHAT and CDR2 FNYEAQ (reference sequence). The CDR3 runs 12 residues. The time point: week 5, during vaccination. Each dose delivered 300 ug of mutant IDH1 20-mer peptide subcutaneously with imiquimod. The receptor's source is a woman between 18 and 30 years old with glioma. Some clones in this sample may be carry-over from other donors' samples. The source was PBMCs, collected from a glioma patient whose treatment included an IDH1 peptide vaccine. The rearrangement uses TRBV7-7 and TRBJ1-3; no reliable D call. The CDR3 DNA reads TGTGCTACCCGGGGCTCTGGAAACACCATATATTTT. It translates to CATRGSGNTIYF.